A single sample is the source of the 23 T cell receptor beta chains below, sequenced in a study of beta chain features in type 1 diabetes (dated 2018 in TCRdb). The library was produced with the immunoSEQ multiplex PCR assay. All of the isolated RNA was reverse transcribed with the High Capacity cDNA Reverse Transcription Kit, so expressed TCRB transcripts were sequenced. In TCRdb, the immuneACCESS table is reduced to in-frame sequences with V and J assigned. These tables do not hold every clone; where another copy was compared, an unresolved V gene accounts for under half, and the others remain unexplained. The sample table shows approximately 150,000 clones, and 10% are seen once. The leading ten clones occupy 1.3% of the sample. The sequenced material came from naive CD4+ T cells from blood. The sample's cell subset or site label, in plain terms: true naive CD4+ T cells. The receptors come from a man between 18 and 29 years old in good health.

Only a few counts were recorded for this clone. This chain links TRBV11-3 with TRBJ2-2, with TRBD1 identical over 7 bases. Germline V gene lookup returns CDR1 SGHNT and CDR2 YENEEA. The CDR3 length is 14 residues. V was pared by 5 bases and J by 7 bases, with 7 bases of the junction left unmatched. CDR3 sequence reads: CASSERGPDGELFF. CDR3 DNA: TGTGCCAGCAGCGAGAGGGGGCCTGACGGGGAGCTGTTTTTT.

The chain has TRBV30 and TRBJ1-6, with 7 positions matching TRBD1. Germline V gives CDR1 GTSNPN, CDR2 SVGIG (reference sequence). The CDR3 extends over 14 amino acids. V lost 5 bases to trimming and J lost 6 bases; unmatched junction nucleotides: 7. For the CDR3, the DNA is TGTGCCTGGGCACCGGGACAGCTTAATTCACCCCTCCACTTT. This sequence encodes CAWAPGQLNSPLHF.

The table lists this clone with a few counts. The chain employs TRBV10-2 and TRBJ1-1; D gene unclear. Germline assignment: CDR1 WSHSY and CDR2 SAAADI. CDR3 size: 19 residues. Trimming removed 2 bases at V and 4 bases at J, with 26 bases between. CDR3 in DNA: TGCGCCAGCAGTGAGCGCCCATTTAGAGGGTTAACACTGGGCACTGAAGCTTTCTTT. It yields the protein CASSERPFRGLTLGTEAFF.

This sequence joins TRBV5-1 and TRBJ1-3, with a weak D call TRBD1 (5 bases). The CDR3 totals 15 residues. With 4 bases removed from V and 4 bases from J, the gap between germline ends came to 15 bases. Germline V gene lookup returns CDR1 SGHRS and CDR2 YFSETQ. CDR3 nucleotides: TGCGCCAGCAGCCCGGAGGGGTTCGAAGGAAACACCATATATTTT. Residues: CASSPEGFEGNTIYF.

CDR3 protein: CASSFFGGTDTQYF. CDR3 nucleotides: TGTGCCAGCAGTTTTTTTGGAGGTACAGATACGCAGTATTTT. The V call is TRBV27, the J call TRBJ2-3, with D possibly being TRBD2 (5 bases). Trimming took off 3 bases at V and 3 bases at J, with 10 bases between the two ends. This CDR3 is 14 amino acids long. The germline V gene encodes CDR1 MNHEY and CDR2 SMNVEV (reference sequence).

This clone has more than one count but fewer than ten. This chain uses TRBV6-4 with TRBJ2-1, with 12 positions matching TRBD2. The CDR3 sequence is 16 residues long. Germline CDR1 MRHNA, CDR2 SNTAGT. V shed 7 bases and J 2 bases; nucleotides not matched to a gene: 6. CDR3 amino acids: CASTRLAGDPYNEQFF. The CDR3 bases are TGTGCCAGCACCAGACTAGCGGGGGACCCCTACAATGAGCAGTTCTTC.

The rearrangement links TRBV19 to TRBJ2-1; TRBD2 matches 9 bases. Germline V gene sequence: CDR1 LNHDA, CDR2 SQIVND (reference sequence). This CDR3 has 12 amino acids. Trimming cost V 4 bases and J 9 bases; bases outside gene matches: 1. The CDR3 protein is CASSNSGGEQFF. In DNA form, the CDR3 reads TGTGCCAGTAGTAATAGCGGGGGTGAGCAGTTCTTC.

The V and J genes are TRBV5-1 and TRBJ1-4; 8 bases are a match to TRBD1. Looked up from germline, CDR1 is SGHRS and CDR2 is YFSETQ. This CDR3 has 15 amino acids. V shed 4 bases and J 5 bases; nucleotides not matched to a gene: 7. The CDR3 reads CASSHGQGGNEKLFF. In DNA, the CDR3 is TGCGCCAGCAGCCATGGACAGGGAGGAAATGAAAAACTGTTTTTT.

This clone showed up just a few times. V and J are TRBV6-5 and TRBJ2-1; TRBD1 agrees at 7 bases. J was trimmed by 0 bases and V by 2 bases; bases with no gene match: 1. Looked up from germline, CDR1 is MNHEY and CDR2 is SVGAGI. The CDR3 sequence is 15 residues long. CDR3 protein: CASSYGDSSYNEQFF. CDR3 bases: TGTGCCAGCAGTTACGGGGACAGCTCCTACAATGAGCAGTTCTTC.

This clone was counted only a few times. The chain is built from TRBV6-5 and TRBJ1-2, with 10 positions matching TRBD1. Germline V gene lookup returns CDR1 MNHEY and CDR2 SVGAGI. V was clipped by 0 bases and J by 4 bases; unmatched bases: 2. CDR3 length: 15 residues. For the CDR3, the DNA is TGTGCCAGCAGTTACTCGGGACAGGGGTTCTATGGCTACACCTTC. It specifies CASSYSGQGFYGYTF.

This clone was observed a few times. The CDR3 loop reads CASSPLGGGYNEQFF. The CDR3 DNA is TGTGCCAGCAGCCCCCTGGGAGGGGGATACAATGAGCAGTTCTTC. The chain combines TRBV14 with TRBJ2-1; TRBD2 might be the D (7 bases). Germline V gene lookup returns CDR1 SGHDN and CDR2 FVKESK. The CDR3 length is 15 residues. V lost 4 bases and J lost 4, with 14 bases in between.

This clone was detected ten times or more. The chain links TRBV30 to TRBJ1-6, with 7 bases matching TRBD1. With V trimmed by 2 bases and J by 12 bases, 13 bases remained unmatched. Germline V gene sequence: CDR1 GTSNPN, CDR2 SVGIG (reference sequence). The CDR3 totals 15 residues. CDR3 in DNA: TGTGCCTGGAGTTATGGAGGGGGCAGCGTTATACCCCTCCACTTT. This codes for CAWSYGGGSVIPLHF. The whole variable domain, filled in from reference TRBV30 and TRBJ1-6, reads SQTIHQWPATLVQPVGSPLSLECTVEGTSNPNLYWYRQAAGRGLQLLFYSVGIGQISSEVPQNLSASRPQDRQFILSSKKLLLSDSGFYLCAWSYGGGSVIPLHFGNGTRLTVT.

The V gene is TRBV10-2, the J gene TRBJ1-5; TRBD1 aligns across 8 bases. The V and J ends lost 5 bases and 7 bases, in that order; junction bases with no gene match: 7. This CDR3 is built from 14 residues. CDR1 and CDR2 (germline): WSHSY, SAAADI. The CDR3 DNA sequence: TGCGCCAGCAGTAGGACAGGGAGAATGCAGCCCCAGCATTTT. Translating gives CASSRTGRMQPQHF.

This clone occurred a few times. V is TRBV15 and J is TRBJ2-7; no firm D call. There are 12 residues in the CDR3. Trimming removed 6 bases at V and 5 bases at J, with 11 bases between. In germline, CDR1 is LNHNV, CDR2 YYDKDF (reference sequence). The chain's CDR3 is CATSPQSNEQYF. As DNA, the CDR3 is TGTGCCACCAGTCCACAGTCCAACGAGCAGTACTTC.

This clone was seen a few times. The rearrangement uses TRBV5-4 and TRBJ1-1, with 7 bases that match TRBD1. The CDR3 consists of 15 residues. Trimming cost V 5 bases and J 4 bases; bases outside gene matches: 11. Germline V lookup: CDR1 SGHNT, CDR2 YYREEE (reference sequence). CDR3 in DNA: TGTGCCAGCAGTTCCCGACAGGGATCGGGCACTGAAGCTTTCTTT. This codes for CASSSRQGSGTEAFF.

In its sample, this clone was seen a few times. This sequence joins TRBV7-3 and TRBJ2-7, with 12 bases identical to TRBD2. The CDR3 length is 15 residues. The ends lost 3 bases at V and 3 bases at J; junction bases unmatched: 3. Germline V lookup: CDR1 SGHTA, CDR2 FQGTGA. DNA for the CDR3: TGTGCCAGCAGCTTCACTAGCGGGGGGTTCTACGAGCAGTACTTC. Translation gives CASSFTSGGFYEQYF.

This sequence joins TRBV30 and TRBJ1-5; possibly TRBD1 for D (6 bases). Germline V gene lookup returns CDR1 GTSNPN and CDR2 SVGIG (reference sequence). Trimming pared 0 bases from V and 7 bases from J, leaving 10 bases between. The CDR3 extends over 13 amino acids. CDR3 sequence reads: CAWSVTGSQPQHF. Here the CDR3 DNA reads TGTGCCTGGAGTGTCACAGGGAGCCAGCCCCAGCATTTT.

This clone was seen more than once but under ten times. The chain has TRBV19 and TRBJ2-1; perhaps TRBD1 as D (5 bases). CDR1 LNHDA and CDR2 SQIVND come from the germline V gene (reference sequence). V was cut by 8 bases and J by 0 bases, with 11 bases left in between. The length of the CDR3 is 14 residues. The CDR3 loop reads CASGQWSSYNEQFF. In DNA form, the CDR3 reads TGTGCCAGTGGACAATGGTCCTCCTACAATGAGCAGTTCTTC.

The chain is built from TRBV18 and TRBJ2-4; D possibly corresponds to TRBD1 (6 bases). The CDR3 is 15 amino acids. Germline CDR1 reads KGHSH; CDR2 reads LQKENI. Trimming removed 6 bases from V and 0 bases from J, with 12 bases in between. The CDR3: CASSFTGPAKNIQYF. CDR3 bases: TGTGCCAGCTCGTTTACAGGGCCAGCCAAAAACATTCAGTACTTC. Combining the CDR3 with reference TRBV18 and TRBJ2-4 gives the whole variable domain NAGVMQNPRHLVRRRGQEARLRCSPMKGHSHVYWYRQLPEEGLKFMVYLQKENIIDESGMPKERFSAEFPKEGPSILRIQQVVRGDSAAYFCASSFTGPAKNIQYFGAGTRLSVL.

This chain joins TRBV7-2 and TRBJ1-6; TRBD1 aligns across 9 bases. Trimming cost V 2 bases and J 8 bases; bases outside gene matches: 4. Per germline, CDR1 SGHTA and CDR2 FQGNSA. This CDR3 is 15 amino acids long. The CDR3 here is CASSLMGQGYSPLHF. CDR3 nucleotides: TGTGCCAGCAGCTTAATGGGACAGGGATATTCACCCCTCCACTTT.

The chain recombines TRBV9 with TRBJ1-2; tentative D call: TRBD1 (5 bases). The CDR3 loop spans 13 amino acids. Germline-derived CDR1 and CDR2 are SGDLS and YYNGEE. Trimming cost V 3 bases and J 7 bases, with 13 bases left between them. CDR3 coding DNA: TGTGCCAGCAGCGGGGTATTGGGGCTTGGCTACACCTTC. This translates into CASSGVLGLGYTF.

This clone was observed a few times. The chain recombines TRBV30 with TRBJ1-5; 9 bases are shared with TRBD1. Unmatched junction bases numbered 9, after V lost 6 bases and J lost 3 bases. This CDR3 has 15 amino acids. Germline CDR1 GTSNPN, CDR2 SVGIG (reference sequence). CDR3 region: CACDPGQGNNQPQHF. CDR3 coding DNA: TGTGCCTGCGATCCAGGACAGGGGAACAATCAGCCCCAGCATTTT. The full variable domain, in which reference TRBV30 and TRBJ1-5 provide the parts outside the CDR3, is SQTIHQWPATLVQPVGSPLSLECTVEGTSNPNLYWYRQAAGRGLQLLFYSVGIGQISSEVPQNLSASRPQDRQFILSSKKLLLSDSGFYLCACDPGQGNNQPQHFGDGTRLSIL.

A few counts support this clone. The chain combines TRBV7-2 with TRBJ1-4; D gene uncertain. The CDR3 runs 15 residues. The germline gives CDR1 SGHTA, CDR2 FQGNSA. The germline V and J ends were trimmed by 5 bases and 6 bases, with 16 bases remaining between them. The CDR3 nucleotides are TGTGCCAGCAGCCCCGGTCCTGGGAGAGATGAAAAACTGTTTTTT. This sequence encodes CASSPGPGRDEKLFF.